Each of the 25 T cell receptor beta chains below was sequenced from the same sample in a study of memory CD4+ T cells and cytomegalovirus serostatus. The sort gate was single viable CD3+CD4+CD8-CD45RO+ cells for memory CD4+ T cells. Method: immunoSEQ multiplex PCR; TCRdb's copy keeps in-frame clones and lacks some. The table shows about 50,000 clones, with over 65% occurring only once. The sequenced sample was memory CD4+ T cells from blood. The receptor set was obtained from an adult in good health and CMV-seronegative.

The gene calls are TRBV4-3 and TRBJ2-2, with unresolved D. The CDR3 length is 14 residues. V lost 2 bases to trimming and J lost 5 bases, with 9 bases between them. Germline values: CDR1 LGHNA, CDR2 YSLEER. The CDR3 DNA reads TGCGCCAGCAGCCAATCCCGGCCAACCGGGGAGCTGTTTTTT. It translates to CASSQSRPTGELFF.

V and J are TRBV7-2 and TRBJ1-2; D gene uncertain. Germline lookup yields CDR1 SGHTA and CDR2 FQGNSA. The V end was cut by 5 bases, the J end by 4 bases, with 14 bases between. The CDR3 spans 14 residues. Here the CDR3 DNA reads TGTGCCAGCAGCGTCACGATTAAGGGCTATGGCTACACCTTC. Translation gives CASSVTIKGYGYTF.

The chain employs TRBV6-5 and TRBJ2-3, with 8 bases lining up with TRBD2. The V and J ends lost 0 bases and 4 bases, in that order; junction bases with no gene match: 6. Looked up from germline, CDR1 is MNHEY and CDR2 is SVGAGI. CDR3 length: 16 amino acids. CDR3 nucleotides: TGTGCCAGCAGTTACTCTCGCGGGGGGCGGTCAGATACGCAGTATTTT. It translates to CASSYSRGGRSDTQYF.

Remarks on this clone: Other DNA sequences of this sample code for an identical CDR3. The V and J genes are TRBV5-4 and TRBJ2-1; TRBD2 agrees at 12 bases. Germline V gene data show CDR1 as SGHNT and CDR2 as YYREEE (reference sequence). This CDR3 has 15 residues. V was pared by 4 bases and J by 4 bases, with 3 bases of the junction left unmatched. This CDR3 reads CASSPGTSGYNEQFF. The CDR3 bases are TGTGCCAGCAGCCCCGGGACTAGCGGGTACAATGAGCAGTTCTTC.

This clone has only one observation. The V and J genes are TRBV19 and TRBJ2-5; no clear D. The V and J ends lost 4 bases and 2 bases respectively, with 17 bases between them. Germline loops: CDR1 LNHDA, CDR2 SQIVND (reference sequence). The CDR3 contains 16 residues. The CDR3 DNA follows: TGTGCCAGTAGTAATAAAGTGATCGCCGCACAAGAGACCCAGTACTTC. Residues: CASSNKVIAAQETQYF. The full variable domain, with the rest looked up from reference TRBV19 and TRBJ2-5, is DGGITQSPKYLFRKEGQNVTLSCEQNLNHDAMYWYRQDPGQGLRLIYYSQIVNDFQKGDIAEGYSVSREKKESFPLTVTSAQKNPTAFYLCASSNKVIAAQETQYFGPGTRLLVL.

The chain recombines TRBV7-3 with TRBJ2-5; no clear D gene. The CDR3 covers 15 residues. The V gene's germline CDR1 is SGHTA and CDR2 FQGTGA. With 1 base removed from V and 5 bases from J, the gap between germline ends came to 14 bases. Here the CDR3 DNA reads TGTGCCAGCAGCTTAAGCCCAGCTGTCGGGGAGACCCAGTACTTC. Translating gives CASSLSPAVGETQYF.

The CDR3 is CASRQLSGGRETQYF. The CDR3 DNA reads TGTGCCAGCAGACAACTTAGCGGGGGGCGGGAGACCCAGTACTTC. The chain carries TRBV2 and TRBJ2-5; 10 nucleotides align to TRBD2. With 6 bases clipped from V and 5 bases from J, the junction kept 9 bases outside the gene matches. The germline V gene encodes CDR1 SNHLY and CDR2 FYNNEI. The CDR3 totals 15 residues.

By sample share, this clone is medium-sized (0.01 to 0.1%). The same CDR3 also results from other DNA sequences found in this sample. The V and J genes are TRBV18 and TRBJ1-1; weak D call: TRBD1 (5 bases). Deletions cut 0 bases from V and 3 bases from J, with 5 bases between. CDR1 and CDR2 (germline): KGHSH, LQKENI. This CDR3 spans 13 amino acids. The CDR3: CASSPPGDTEAFF. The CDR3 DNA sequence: TGTGCCAGCTCACCACCGGGGGACACTGAAGCTTTCTTT.

The CDR3 protein is CASSQGQILGYTF. Here the CDR3 DNA reads TGTGCCAGCAGCCAGGGACAGATTCTAGGCTACACCTTC. The chain carries TRBV14 and TRBJ1-2; 7 bases align to TRBD1. The V and J ends lost 3 bases and 8 bases, in that order; junction bases with no gene match: 6. This CDR3 region has 13 residues. Germline V CDR1 and CDR2: SGHDN, FVKESK.

The chain's CDR3 is CASSLDYEGKYF. For the CDR3, the DNA is TGTGCCAGCAGCTTAGATTATGAGGGGAAGTACTTC. V gene TRBV7-2 combines with J gene TRBJ2-7; D may match TRBD1 or TRBD2 (5 bases each). CDR3 length: 12 amino acids. Trimming took off 1 base at V and 11 bases at J, with 12 bases between the two ends. Per germline, CDR1 SGHTA and CDR2 FQGNSA.

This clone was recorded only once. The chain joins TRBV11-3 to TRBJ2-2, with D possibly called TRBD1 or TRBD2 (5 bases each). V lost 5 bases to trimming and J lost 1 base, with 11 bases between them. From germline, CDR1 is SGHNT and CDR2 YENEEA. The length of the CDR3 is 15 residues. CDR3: CASSLGRLNTGELFF. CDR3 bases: TGTGCCAGCAGCCTGGGACGGTTGAACACCGGGGAGCTGTTTTTT.

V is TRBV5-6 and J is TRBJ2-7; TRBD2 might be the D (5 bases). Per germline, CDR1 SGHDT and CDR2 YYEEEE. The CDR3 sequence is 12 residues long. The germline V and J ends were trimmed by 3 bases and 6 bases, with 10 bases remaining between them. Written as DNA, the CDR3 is TGTGCCAGCAGCTCCGGGGTGGCCGAGCAGTACTTC. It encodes CASSSGVAEQYF.

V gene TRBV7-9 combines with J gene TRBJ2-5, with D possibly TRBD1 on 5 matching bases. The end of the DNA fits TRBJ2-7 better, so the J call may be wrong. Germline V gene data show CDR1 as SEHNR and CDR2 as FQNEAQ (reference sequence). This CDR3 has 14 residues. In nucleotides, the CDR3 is TGTGCCACCACGGTGGTCGACAGTGACTACGAGCAGTACTTC. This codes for CATTVVDSDYEQYF.

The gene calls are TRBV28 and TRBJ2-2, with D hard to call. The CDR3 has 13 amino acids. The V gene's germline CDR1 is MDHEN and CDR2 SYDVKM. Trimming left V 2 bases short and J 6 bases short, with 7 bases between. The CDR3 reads CASSLVGSGELFF. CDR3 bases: TGTGCCAGCAGTTTAGTCGGGTCCGGGGAGCTGTTTTTT.

CDR3 in DNA: TGTGCCAGCAGCTTAGAAGGGGGGCCCTCTGGCTATGGCTACACCTTC. It yields the protein CASSLEGGPSGYGYTF. The rearrangement joins TRBV7-2 to TRBJ1-2, with D perhaps TRBD1 (6 bases). Germline CDR1 reads SGHTA; CDR2 reads FQGNSA. Deletions cut 1 base from V and 4 bases from J, with 16 bases between. The CDR3 length is 16 residues.

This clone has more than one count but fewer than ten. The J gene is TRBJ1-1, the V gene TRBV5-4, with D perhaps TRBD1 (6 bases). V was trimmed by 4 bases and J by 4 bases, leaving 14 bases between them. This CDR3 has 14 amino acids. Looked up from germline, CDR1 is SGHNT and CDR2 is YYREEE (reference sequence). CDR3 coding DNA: TGTGCCAGCAGCCCCCCAGGGGTTCGCACTGAAGCTTTCTTT. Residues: CASSPPGVRTEAFF.

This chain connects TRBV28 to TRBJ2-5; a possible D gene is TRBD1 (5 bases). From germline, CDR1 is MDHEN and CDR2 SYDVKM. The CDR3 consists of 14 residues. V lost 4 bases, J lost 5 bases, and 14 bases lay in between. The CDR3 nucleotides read TGTGCCAGCAGTTCCCAGGGTAATGCGGAGACCCAGTACTTC. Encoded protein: CASSSQGNAETQYF.

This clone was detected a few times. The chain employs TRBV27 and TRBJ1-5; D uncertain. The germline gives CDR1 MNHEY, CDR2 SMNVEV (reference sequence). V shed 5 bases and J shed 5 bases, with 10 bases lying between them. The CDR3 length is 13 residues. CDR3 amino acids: CASSNTLYQPQHF. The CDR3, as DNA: TGTGCCAGCAGTAACACTCTCTATCAGCCCCAGCATTTT.

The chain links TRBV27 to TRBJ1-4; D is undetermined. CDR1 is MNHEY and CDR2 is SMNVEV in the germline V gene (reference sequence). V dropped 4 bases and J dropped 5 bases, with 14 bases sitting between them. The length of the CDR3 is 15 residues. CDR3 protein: CASSSLRHRNEKLFF. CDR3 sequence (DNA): TGTGCCAGCAGTTCACTCCGACATAGGAATGAAAAACTGTTTTTT.

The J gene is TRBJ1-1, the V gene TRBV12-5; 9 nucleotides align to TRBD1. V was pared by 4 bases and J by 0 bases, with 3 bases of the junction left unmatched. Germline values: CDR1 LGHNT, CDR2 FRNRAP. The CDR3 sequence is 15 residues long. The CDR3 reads CASGWGTGMNTEAFF. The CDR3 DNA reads TGTGCTAGTGGTTGGGGGACAGGGATGAACACTGAAGCTTTCTTT.

The chain's CDR3 is CASSYGGPENSPLHF. The CDR3 DNA follows: TGTGCCAGCAGTTACGGGGGCCCTGAGAATTCACCCCTCCACTTT. This chain connects TRBV6-5 to TRBJ1-6; D is perhaps TRBD1 (6 bases). This CDR3 contains 15 residues. CDR1 and CDR2 from the germline V gene are MNHEY and SVGAGI. The ends were cut back, 2 bases at V and 7 bases at J, with 12 bases in the middle.

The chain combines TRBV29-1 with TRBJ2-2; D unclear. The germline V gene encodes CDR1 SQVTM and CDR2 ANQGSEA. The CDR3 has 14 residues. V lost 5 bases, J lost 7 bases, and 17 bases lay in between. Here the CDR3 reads CSVLGQIDGGELFF. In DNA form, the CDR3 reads TGCAGCGTTCTAGGGCAGATCGATGGCGGGGAGCTGTTTTTT.

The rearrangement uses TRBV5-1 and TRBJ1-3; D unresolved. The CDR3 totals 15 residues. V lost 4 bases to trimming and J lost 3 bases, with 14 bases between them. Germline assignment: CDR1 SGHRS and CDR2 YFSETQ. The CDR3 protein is CASSEVSGDGNTIYF. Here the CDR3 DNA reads TGCGCCAGCAGCGAGGTCAGTGGGGATGGAAACACCATATATTTT.

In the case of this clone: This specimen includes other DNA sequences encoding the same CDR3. CDR3 sequence reads: CASSLGQSYGYTF. DNA of the CDR3: TGTGCCAGCAGCTTAGGACAGTCCTATGGCTACACCTTC. This chain joins TRBV7-2 and TRBJ1-2; a weak D match, TRBD1 (5 bases). The length of the CDR3 is 13 residues. V was shortened by 1 base and J by 4 bases, with 7 bases between the two germline ends. The germline V gene has CDR1 SGHTA and CDR2 FQGNSA.

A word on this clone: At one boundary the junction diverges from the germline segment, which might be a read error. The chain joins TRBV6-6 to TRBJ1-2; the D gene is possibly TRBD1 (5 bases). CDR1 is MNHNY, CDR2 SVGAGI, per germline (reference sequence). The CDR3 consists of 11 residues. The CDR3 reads CASRSRGLGYF. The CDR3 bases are TGTGCCAGCAGGTCGCGGGGCCTGGGGTACTTC.